A selection of T cell receptor beta chains follows, all from one sample in a study of T cells in localized non-small cell lung cancer. Some clones are missing from TCRdb's copy, which holds only in-frame ones; the method was immunoSEQ multiplex PCR. The table shows tens of thousands of clones, with roughly 90% occurring only once. Sequencing used peripheral blood, obtained before any cancer treatment. The receptors come from a man aged 40 to 69 with stage I squamous cell lung carcinoma. Both conserved end residues are part of each CDR3. A D gene is named only where the DNA matches it firmly. Clone size appears in some rows only: once, few, many, or a class for an expanded clone.

abundance	v_gene	j_gene	d_gene	CDR3aa	CDR3nt
NA	TRBV9	TRBJ2-7	NA	CASSVAPSGEQYF	TGTGCCAGCAGCGTAGCCCCGTCGGGCGAGCAGTACTTC
once	TRBV27	TRBJ2-6	NA	CASTAEGPGANVLTF	TGTGCCAGCACGGCTGAGGGGCCTGGGGCCAACGTCCTGACTTTC
NA	TRBV18	TRBJ1-2	TRBD1	CASSPAPTGVDYGYTF	TGTGCCAGCTCACCCGCTCCAACAGGGGTGGACTATGGCTACACCTTC
NA	TRBV5-1	TRBJ1-1	NA	CASSLVRGTEAFF	TGCGCCAGCAGCTTGGTGAGGGGGACTGAAGCTTTCTTT
NA	TRBV27	TRBJ2-1	TRBD2	CASSLWRLAGDNEQFF	TGTGCCAGCAGTTTATGGAGACTAGCGGGAGACAATGAGCAGTTCTTC
NA	TRBV6-1	TRBJ2-1	TRBD2	CASSTFSGTTNEQFF	TGTGCCAGCAGTACTTTTAGCGGGACAACCAATGAGCAGTTCTTC
NA	TRBV20-1	TRBJ1-2	NA	CSASGPYGYTF	TGCAGTGCTAGCGGACCGTATGGCTACACCTTC
once	TRBV9	TRBJ2-1	NA	CASSSTGISYNEQFF	TGTGCCAGCAGTTCCACAGGTATCTCCTACAATGAACAGTTCTTC
few	TRBV2	TRBJ2-7	NA	CASSEEVYYEQYF	TGTGCCAGCAGTGAAGAGGTTTACTACGAGCAGTACTTC
NA	TRBV7-2	TRBJ2-2	NA	CASSGRGELFF	TGTGCCAGCAGCGGGCGGGGGGAGCTGTTTTTT
once	TRBV12-1	TRBJ1-6	NA	CASSFRDSYNSPLHF	TGTGCCAGCAGCTTTCGGGACTCCTATAATTCACCCCTCCACTTT
NA	TRBV9	TRBJ2-2	NA	CASSVALRFTGELFF	TGTGCCAGCAGCGTAGCCCTACGGTTCACCGGGGAGCTGTTTTTT
once	TRBV27	TRBJ1-1	TRBD1	CASSFGQERNTEAFF	TGTGCCAGCAGTTTTGGACAGGAGCGGAACACTGAAGCTTTCTTT
NA	TRBV7-9	TRBJ2-3	NA	CASSLGGAFTDTQYF	TGTGCCAGCAGCTTAGGAGGGGCGTTCACAGATACGCAGTATTTT
NA	TRBV7-9	TRBJ1-2	NA	CASSLEVWRNYGYTF	TGTGCCAGCAGCTTAGAAGTTTGGAGGAACTATGGCTACACCTTC
NA	TRBV10-3	TRBJ1-1	NA	CAISDGVNTEAFF	TGTGCCATCAGTGACGGGGTGAACACTGAAGCTTTCTTT
NA	TRBV29-1	TRBJ1-4	TRBD1	CSVVAGGDEKLFF	TGCAGCGTTGTGGCAGGGGGGGACGAAAAACTGTTTTTT
once	TRBV18	TRBJ1-5	NA	CASSPQYDQPQHF	TGTGCCAGCTCACCGCAGTACGATCAGCCCCAGCATTTT
NA	TRBV27	TRBJ2-1	NA	CATRTLSSYNEQFF	TGTGCCACCAGGACTTTGAGCTCCTACAATGAGCAGTTCTTC
NA	TRBV7-2	TRBJ1-2	NA	CASRLGGQAIYGYTF	TGTGCCAGCAGACTGGGGGGGCAGGCTATCTATGGCTACACCTTC
NA	TRBV11-1	TRBJ2-2	NA	CASSLGGNAGELFF	TGTGCCAGCAGCTTAGGCGGGAACGCCGGGGAGCTGTTTTTT
NA	TRBV5-6	TRBJ1-2	NA	CASSSTRQALSGYTF	TGTGCCAGCAGCTCGACCAGACAGGCCCTGAGTGGCTACACCTTC
NA	TRBV19	TRBJ2-2	NA	CASIPDRLDTGELFF	TGTGCCAGTATCCCCGATAGGTTAGACACCGGGGAGCTGTTTTTT
once	TRBV11-2	TRBJ1-2	NA	CASSLGGASGYTF	TGTGCCAGCAGCTTAGGAGGGGCGAGTGGCTACACCTTC
NA	TRBV11-1	TRBJ2-7	NA	CASSYDRFSYEQYF	TGTGCCAGCAGCTATGACAGGTTCTCCTACGAGCAGTACTTC